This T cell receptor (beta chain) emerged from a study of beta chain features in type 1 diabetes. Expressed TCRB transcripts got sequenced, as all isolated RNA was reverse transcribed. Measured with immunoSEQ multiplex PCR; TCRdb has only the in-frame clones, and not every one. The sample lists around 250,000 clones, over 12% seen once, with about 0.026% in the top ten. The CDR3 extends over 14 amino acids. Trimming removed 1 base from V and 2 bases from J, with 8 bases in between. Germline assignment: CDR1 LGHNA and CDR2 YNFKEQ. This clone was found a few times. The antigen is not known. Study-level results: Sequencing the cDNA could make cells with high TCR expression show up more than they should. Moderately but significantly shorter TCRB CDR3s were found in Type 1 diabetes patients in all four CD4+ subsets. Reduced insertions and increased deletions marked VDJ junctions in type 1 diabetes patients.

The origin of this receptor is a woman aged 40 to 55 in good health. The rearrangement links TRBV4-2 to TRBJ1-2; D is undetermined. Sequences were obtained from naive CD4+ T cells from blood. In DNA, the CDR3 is TGTGCCAGCAGCCAAGCTACGGGGAACTATGGCTACACCTTC. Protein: CASSQATGNYGYTF.